This T cell receptor beta chain was obtained from a study of post-analysis software for immune sequencing data. With regard to this clonotype: The antigen is not known.

Unique molecular identifiers had been added to the TCR beta cDNA libraries. MiXCR was run by TCRdb on the PCR reads, yielding one entry per CDR3 protein. The profile covers hundreds of thousands of distinct CDR3 sequences, with approximately 59% appearing a single time and over 9% taken by the ten largest. V shed 3 bases and J shed 0 bases, with 7 bases lying between them. This CDR3 has 15 residues. Germline CDR1 is SGDLS and CDR2 is YYNGEE. Overall study findings and caveats: With F measure, samples from one preparation batch clustered together strongly. Roughly five TRBV segments appeared more often in patients than in controls, and TRBV5-6, TRBV5-1 and TRBV20-1 were among these.

The sequenced sample was blood. The TCR originated in a girl aged 2 to 10 with multiple sclerosis. The V call is TRBV9, the J call TRBJ1-6; D is unresolved. CDR3 sequence: CASSAAASYNSPLHF. As DNA, the CDR3 is TGTGCCAGCAGCGCGGCCGCCTCCTATAATTCACCCCTCCACTTT.